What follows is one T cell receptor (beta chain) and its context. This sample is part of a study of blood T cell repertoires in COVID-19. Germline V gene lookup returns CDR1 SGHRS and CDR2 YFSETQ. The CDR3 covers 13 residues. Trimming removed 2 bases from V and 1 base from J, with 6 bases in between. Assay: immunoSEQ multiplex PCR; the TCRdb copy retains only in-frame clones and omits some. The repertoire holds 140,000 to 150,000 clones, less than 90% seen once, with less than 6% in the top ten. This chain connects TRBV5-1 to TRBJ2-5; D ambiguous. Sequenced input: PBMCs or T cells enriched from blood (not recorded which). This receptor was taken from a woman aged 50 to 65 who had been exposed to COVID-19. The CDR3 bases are TGCGCCAGCAGCTTCAACAGCCAAGAGACCCAGTACTTC. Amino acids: CASSFNSQETQYF.